This entry concerns a single T cell receptor (beta chain). The sample holds other DNA sequences that translate to the same CDR3. This record belongs to a study of shared T cell receptors in the human thymus. The method was immunoSEQ multiplex PCR; TCRdb's version includes in-frame clones alone and lacks a portion of them. In the table there are 55,000 to 75,000 clones, nearly 95% of which are singletons. The germline V and J ends were trimmed by 2 bases and 8 bases, with 18 bases remaining between them. Germline values: CDR1 MNHEY, CDR2 SVGAGI. This CDR3 has 16 amino acids. This TCR came from a human donor. Sequenced sample: thymocytes. The rearrangement joins TRBV6-5 to TRBJ2-2; D is possibly TRBD2 (6 bases). The CDR3 DNA is TGTGCCAGCAGTTACCTAGGGACTGCCTGGGGGGGGGAGCTGTTTTTT. Translation gives CASSYLGTAWGGELFF.